The clone carrying this T cell receptor beta chain occurred once. The data belong to a study of blood T cell repertoires in COVID-19. The V gene end was trimmed by 2 bases and the J gene end by 1 base; junction bases not matched to a gene: 0. The CDR3 length is 14 residues. Germline assignment: CDR1 LNHDA and CDR2 SQIVND (reference sequence). Here immunoSEQ multiplex PCR was the method, and the copy in TCRdb shows in-frame clones only, minus some. Of fewer than 150,000 clones listed, roughly 90% are singletons. This clonotype originated in a man between 65 and 80 years old who had recovered from COVID-19. Sequences were obtained from peripheral blood. The V and J genes are TRBV19 and TRBJ1-1, with 8 bases lining up with TRBD1. CDR3 DNA: TGTGCCAGTAGTATAACAGGGGGGAACACTGAAGCTTTCTTT. Its translation: CASSITGGNTEAFF.